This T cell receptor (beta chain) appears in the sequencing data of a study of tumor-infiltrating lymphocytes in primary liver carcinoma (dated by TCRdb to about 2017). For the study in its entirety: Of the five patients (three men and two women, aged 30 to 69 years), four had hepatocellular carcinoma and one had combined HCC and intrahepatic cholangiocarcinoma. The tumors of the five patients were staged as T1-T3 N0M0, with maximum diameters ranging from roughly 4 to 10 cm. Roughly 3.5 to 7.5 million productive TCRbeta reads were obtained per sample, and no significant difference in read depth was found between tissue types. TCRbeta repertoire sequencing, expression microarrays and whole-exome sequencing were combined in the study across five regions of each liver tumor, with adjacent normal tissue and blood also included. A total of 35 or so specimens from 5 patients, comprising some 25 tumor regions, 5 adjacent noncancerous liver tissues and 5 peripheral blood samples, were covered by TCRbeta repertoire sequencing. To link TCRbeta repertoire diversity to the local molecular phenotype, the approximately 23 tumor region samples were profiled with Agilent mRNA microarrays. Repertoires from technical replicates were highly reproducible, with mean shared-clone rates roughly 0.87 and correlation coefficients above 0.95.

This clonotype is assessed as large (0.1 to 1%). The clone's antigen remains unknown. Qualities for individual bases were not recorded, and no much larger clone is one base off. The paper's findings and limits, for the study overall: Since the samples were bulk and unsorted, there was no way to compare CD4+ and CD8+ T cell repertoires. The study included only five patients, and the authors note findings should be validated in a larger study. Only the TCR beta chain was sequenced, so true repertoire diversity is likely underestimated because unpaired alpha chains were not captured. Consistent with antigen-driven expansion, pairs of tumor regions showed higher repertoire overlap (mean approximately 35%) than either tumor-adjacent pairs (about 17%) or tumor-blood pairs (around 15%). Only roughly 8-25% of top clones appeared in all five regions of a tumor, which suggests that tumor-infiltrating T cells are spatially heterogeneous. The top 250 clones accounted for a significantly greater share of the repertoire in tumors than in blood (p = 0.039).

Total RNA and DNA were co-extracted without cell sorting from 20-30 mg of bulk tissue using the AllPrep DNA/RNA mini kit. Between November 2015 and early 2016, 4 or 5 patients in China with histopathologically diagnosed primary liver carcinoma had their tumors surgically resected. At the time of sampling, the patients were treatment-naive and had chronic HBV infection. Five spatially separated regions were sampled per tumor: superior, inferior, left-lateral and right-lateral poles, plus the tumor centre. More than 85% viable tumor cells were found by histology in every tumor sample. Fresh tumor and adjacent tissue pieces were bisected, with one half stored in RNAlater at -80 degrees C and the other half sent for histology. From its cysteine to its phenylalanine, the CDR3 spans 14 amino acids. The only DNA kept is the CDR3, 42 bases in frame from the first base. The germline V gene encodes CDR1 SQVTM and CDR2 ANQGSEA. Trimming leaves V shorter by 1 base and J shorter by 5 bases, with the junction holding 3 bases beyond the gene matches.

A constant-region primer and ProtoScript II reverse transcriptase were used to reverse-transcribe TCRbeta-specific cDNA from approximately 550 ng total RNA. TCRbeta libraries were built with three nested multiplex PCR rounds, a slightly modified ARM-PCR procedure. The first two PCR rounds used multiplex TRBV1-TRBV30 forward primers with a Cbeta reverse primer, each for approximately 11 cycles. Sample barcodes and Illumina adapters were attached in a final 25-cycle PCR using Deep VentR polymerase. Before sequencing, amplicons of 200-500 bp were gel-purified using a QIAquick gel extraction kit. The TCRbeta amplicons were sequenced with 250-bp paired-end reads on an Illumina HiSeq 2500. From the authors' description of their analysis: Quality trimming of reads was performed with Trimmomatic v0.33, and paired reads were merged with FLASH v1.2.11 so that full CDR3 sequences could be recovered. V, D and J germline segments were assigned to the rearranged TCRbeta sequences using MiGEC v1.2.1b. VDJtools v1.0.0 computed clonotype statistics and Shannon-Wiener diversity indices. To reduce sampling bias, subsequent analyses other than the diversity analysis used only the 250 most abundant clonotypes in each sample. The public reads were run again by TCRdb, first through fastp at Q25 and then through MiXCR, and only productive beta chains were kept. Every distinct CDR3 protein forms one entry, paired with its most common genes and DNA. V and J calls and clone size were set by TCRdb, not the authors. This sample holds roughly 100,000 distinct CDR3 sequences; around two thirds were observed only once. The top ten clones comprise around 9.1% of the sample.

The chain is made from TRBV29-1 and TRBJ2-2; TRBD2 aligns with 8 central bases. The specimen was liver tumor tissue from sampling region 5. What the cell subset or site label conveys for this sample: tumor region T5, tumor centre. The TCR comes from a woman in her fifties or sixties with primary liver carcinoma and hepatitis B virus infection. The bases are TGCAGCGTTGAAGGGACTAGCCGGACCGGGGAGCTGTTTTTT. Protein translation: CSVEGTSRTGELFF.